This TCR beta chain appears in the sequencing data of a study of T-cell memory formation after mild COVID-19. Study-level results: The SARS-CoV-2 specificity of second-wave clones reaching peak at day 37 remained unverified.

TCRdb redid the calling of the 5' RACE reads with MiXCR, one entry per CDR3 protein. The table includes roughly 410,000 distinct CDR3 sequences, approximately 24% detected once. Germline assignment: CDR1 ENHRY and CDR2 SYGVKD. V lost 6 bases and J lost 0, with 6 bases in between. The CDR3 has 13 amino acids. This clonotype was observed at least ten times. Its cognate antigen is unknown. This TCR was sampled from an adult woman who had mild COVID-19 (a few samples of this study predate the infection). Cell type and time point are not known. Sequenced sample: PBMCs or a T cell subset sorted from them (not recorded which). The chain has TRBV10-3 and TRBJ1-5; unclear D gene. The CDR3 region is CAISRDSNQPQHF. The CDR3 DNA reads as TGTGCCATCAGCCGGGATAGCAATCAGCCCCAGCATTTT.